A single sample gave rise to the 2 T cell receptor beta chains below, sequenced in a study of CD8 T cells in ankylosing spondylitis. Each CDR3 protein is one row after TCRdb ran MiXCR on the 5' RACE reads. The table records nearly 350,000 distinct CDR3 sequences, approximately 15% of them present only once. The sequenced sample was blood, either unsorted or a sorted T cell fraction (not recorded which). The receptors derive from a male donor with ankylosing spondylitis or in good health (not recorded which).

The rearrangement joins TRBV4-1 to TRBJ2-7; 9 bases match TRBD2. The CDR3 sequence is 14 residues long. The V gene end was trimmed by 4 bases and the J gene end by 2 bases; junction bases not matched to a gene: 3. Looked up from germline, CDR1 is MGHRA and CDR2 is YSYEKL. The CDR3, as DNA: TGCGCCAGCAGCCCCGCTAGCGGGACCTACGAGCAGTACTTC. Translating gives CASSPASGTYEQYF.

This clonotype was counted only a few times. This rearrangement joins TRBV9 to TRBJ2-1; 9 positions match TRBD1. CDR1 SGDLS and CDR2 YYNGEE come from the germline V gene. V was pared by 4 bases and J by 9 bases, with 11 bases of the junction left unmatched. CDR3 length: 15 residues. The CDR3 DNA follows: TGTGCCAGCAGCCCTCAAGGACAGGGGACCGGTGAGCAGTTCTTC. This gives the protein CASSPQGQGTGEQFF. Complete variable domain (other parts from reference TRBV9 and TRBJ2-1): DSGVTQTPKHLITATGQRVTLRCSPRSGDLSVYWYQQSLDQGLQFLIQYYNGEERAKGNILERFSAQQFPDLHSELNLSSLELGDSALYFCASSPQGQGTGEQFFGPGTRLTVL.